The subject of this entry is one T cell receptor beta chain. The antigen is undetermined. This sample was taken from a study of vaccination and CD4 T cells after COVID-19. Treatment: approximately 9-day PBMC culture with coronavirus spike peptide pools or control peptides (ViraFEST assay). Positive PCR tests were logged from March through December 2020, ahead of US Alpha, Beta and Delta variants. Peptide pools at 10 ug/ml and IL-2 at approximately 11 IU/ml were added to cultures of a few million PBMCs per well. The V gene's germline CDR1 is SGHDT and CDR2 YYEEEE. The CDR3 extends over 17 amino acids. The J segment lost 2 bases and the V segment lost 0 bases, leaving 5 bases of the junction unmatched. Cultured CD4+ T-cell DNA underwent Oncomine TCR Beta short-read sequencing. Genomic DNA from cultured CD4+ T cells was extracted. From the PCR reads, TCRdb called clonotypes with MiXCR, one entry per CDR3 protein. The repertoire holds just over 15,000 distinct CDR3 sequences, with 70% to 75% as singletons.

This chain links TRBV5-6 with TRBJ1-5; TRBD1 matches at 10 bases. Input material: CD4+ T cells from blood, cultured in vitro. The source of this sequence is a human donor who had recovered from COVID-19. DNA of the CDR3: TGTGCCAGCAGCTTGGCCGTGGGGACAGGGGGCAATCAGCCCCAGCATTTT. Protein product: CASSLAVGTGGNQPQHF.